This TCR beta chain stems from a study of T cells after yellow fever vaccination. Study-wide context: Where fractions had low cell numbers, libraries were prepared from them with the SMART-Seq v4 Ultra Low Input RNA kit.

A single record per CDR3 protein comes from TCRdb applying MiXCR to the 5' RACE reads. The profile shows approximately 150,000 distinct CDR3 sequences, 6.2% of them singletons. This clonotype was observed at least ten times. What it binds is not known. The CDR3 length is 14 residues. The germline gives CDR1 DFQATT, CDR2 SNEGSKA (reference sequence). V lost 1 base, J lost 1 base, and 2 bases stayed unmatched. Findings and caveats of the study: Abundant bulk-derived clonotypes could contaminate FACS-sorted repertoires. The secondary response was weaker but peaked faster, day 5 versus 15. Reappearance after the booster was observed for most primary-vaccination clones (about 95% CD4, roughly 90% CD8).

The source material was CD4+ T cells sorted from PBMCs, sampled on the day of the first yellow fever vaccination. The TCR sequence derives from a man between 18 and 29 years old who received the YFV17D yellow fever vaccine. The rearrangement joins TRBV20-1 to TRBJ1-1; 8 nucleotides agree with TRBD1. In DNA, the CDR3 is TGCAGTGCTAGAGTAGGGACAGGGAACACTGAAGCTTTCTTT. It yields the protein CSARVGTGNTEAFF.